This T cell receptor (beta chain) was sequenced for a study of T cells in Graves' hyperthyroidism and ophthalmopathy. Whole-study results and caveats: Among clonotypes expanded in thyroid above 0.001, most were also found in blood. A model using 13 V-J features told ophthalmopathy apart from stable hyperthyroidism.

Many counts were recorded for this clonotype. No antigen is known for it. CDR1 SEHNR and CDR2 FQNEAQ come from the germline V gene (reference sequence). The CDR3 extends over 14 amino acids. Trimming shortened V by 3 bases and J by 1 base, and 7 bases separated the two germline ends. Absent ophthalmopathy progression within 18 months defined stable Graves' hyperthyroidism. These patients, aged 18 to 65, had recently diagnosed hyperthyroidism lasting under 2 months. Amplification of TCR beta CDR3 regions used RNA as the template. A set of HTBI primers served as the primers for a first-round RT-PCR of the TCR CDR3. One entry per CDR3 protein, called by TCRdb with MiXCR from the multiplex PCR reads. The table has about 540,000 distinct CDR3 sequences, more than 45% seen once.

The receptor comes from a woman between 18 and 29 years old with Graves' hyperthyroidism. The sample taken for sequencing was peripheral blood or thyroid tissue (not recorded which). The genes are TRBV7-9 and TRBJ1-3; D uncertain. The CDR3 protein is CASSLGISGNTIYF. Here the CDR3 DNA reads TGTGCCAGCAGCTTGGGGATTTCTGGAAACACCATATATTTT.